These T cell receptor beta chains were read from a single sample in a study of brain T cells in children with intractable seizures. Clones were sequenced by immunoSEQ multiplex PCR, and TCRdb holds only the in-frame ones, with some missing. Found here are 2,000 or so clones, 70% to 80% of them singletons; the top ten hold roughly 25%. The sample in question was resected brain tissue, obtained at surgery. All receptors come from a girl aged 2 to 10 with tuberous sclerosis and intractable seizures. Both conserved end residues are part of each CDR3. The D gene is left open where the match is weak.

length	D	V	J	CDR3	DNA
14	TRBD2	TRBV6-1	TRBJ2-3	CASSESGGVSTQYF	TGTGCCAGCAGTGAGTCCGGGGGGGTGAGTACGCAGTATTTT
12	-	TRBV30	TRBJ2-7	CAWNRDSYEQYF	TGTGCCTGGAACAGGGACTCCTACGAGCAGTACTTC
17	TRBD1	TRBV11-2	TRBJ2-7	CASSLGTGGLVSYEQYF	TGTGCCAGCAGCTTAGGGACAGGGGGCCTAGTCTCCTACGAGCAGTACTTC
15	TRBD1	TRBV9	TRBJ1-1	CASSVDGTVNTEAFF	TGTGCCAGCAGCGTAGACGGGACAGTGAACACTGAAGCTTTCTTT
13	-	TRBV14	TRBJ1-1	CASSLAMNTEAFF	TGTGCCAGCAGCCTCGCCATGAACACTGAAGCTTTCTTT
16	TRBD2	TRBV4-2	TRBJ2-1	CASSLRAGRDYNEQFF	TGTGCCAGCAGCCTTCGGGCGGGGAGGGACTACAATGAGCAGTTCTTC
13	-	TRBV27	TRBJ1-1	CASSWAGSTEAFF	TGTGCCAGCAGTTGGGCGGGGAGCACTGAAGCTTTCTTT
17	TRBD1	TRBV11-2	TRBJ2-7	CASSLGTGGLSSYEQYF	TGTGCCAGCAGCTTAGGGACAGGGGGCTTGTCATCCTACGAGCAGTACTTC
13	-	TRBV2	TRBJ2-1	CASRLQRYNEQFF	TGTGCCAGCAGATTACAGAGATACAATGAGCAGTTCTTC
18	TRBD1	TRBV4-2	TRBJ2-7	CASSQLRPGQASSYEQYF	TGTGCCAGCAGCCAACTTAGGCCGGGACAGGCCAGCTCCTACGAGCAGTACTTC
16	-	TRBV19	TRBJ1-1	CASSPSGARMNTEAFF	TGTGCCAGTAGCCCCTCGGGAGCTAGAATGAACACTGAAGCTTTCTTT
16	-	TRBV4-3	TRBJ2-2	CASSQVTPGAPGELFF	TGCGCCAGCAGCCAAGTCACACCGGGGGCTCCCGGGGAGCTGTTTTTT
17	TRBD1	TRBV11-2	TRBJ1-2	CASSLGTGGLANYGYTF	TGTGCCAGCAGCTTAGGGACAGGGGGCTTAGCTAACTATGGCTACACCTTC
15	-	TRBV3-1/TRBV3-2	TRBJ2-3	CASTKGAGETDTQYF	TGTGCCAGCACCAAGGGGGCGGGGGAAACAGATACGCAGTATTTT
17	-	TRBV21-1	TRBJ1-5	CASRRDRALNSNQPQHF	TGTGCCAGCAGGCGGGACAGGGCTTTGAATAGCAATCAGCCCCAGCATTTT
19	-	TRBV2	TRBJ1-4	CASSDFPTGFGGDNEKLFF	TGTGCCAGCAGTGATTTCCCTACAGGGTTTGGAGGGGACAATGAAAAACTGTTTTTT
14	-	TRBV5-4	TRBJ2-7	CASSLDRVTYEQYF	TGTGCCAGCAGCTTGGACAGGGTAACCTACGAGCAGTACTTC
16	-	TRBV4-3	TRBJ2-6	CASSSQQGSGANVLTF	TGCGCCAGCAGCTCGCAACAGGGATCTGGGGCCAACGTCCTGACTTTC
14	-	TRBV25-1	TRBJ1-5	CASSEEGSNQPQHF	TGTGCCAGCAGTGAGGAGGGAAGCAATCAGCCCCAGCATTTT
15	-	TRBV6-5	TRBJ1-5	CASSSPGGSNQPQHF	TGTGCCAGCAGTTCTCCAGGAGGGAGCAATCAGCCCCAGCATTTT
14	-	TRBV3-1/TRBV3-2	TRBJ1-2	CASSQQEGYYGYTF	TGTGCCAGCAGCCAACAGGAGGGTTACTATGGCTACACCTTC
13	-	TRBV2	TRBJ2-7	CASSEQGLNEQYF	TGTGCCAGCAGTGAGCAGGGACTCAACGAGCAGTACTTC
14	-	TRBV5-6	TRBJ1-6	CASSYGGIQSPLHF	TGTGCCAGCAGCTACGGGGGAATCCAATCACCCCTCCACTTT
15	TRBD2	TRBV9	TRBJ2-2	CASGLAGPNTGELFF	TGTGCCAGCGGACTAGCGGGACCGAACACCGGGGAGCTGTTTTTT
12	-	TRBV29-1	TRBJ1-2	CSVHRDAYGYTF	TGCAGCGTCCACAGGGACGCCTATGGCTACACCTTC
13	-	TRBV7-9	TRBJ1-6	CASSFDNYSPLHF	TGTGCCAGCAGCTTTGACAATTATTCACCCCTCCACTTT
15	TRBD1	TRBV9	TRBJ2-5	CASSAGQGKGETQYF	TGTGCCAGCAGCGCGGGACAGGGAAAAGGAGAGACCCAGTACTTC
16	-	TRBV7-6	TRBJ1-3	CASSLAGPGTGNTIYF	TGTGCCAGCAGCTTAGCGGGACCGGGAACTGGAAACACCATATATTTT
13	-	TRBV5-6	TRBJ2-7	CASSWATVYEQYF	TGTGCCAGCAGCTGGGCGACAGTATACGAGCAGTACTTC
15	-	TRBV7-2	TRBJ2-2	CASSLWGPDTGELFF	TGTGCCAGCAGCTTGTGGGGGCCGGACACCGGGGAGCTGTTTTTT
17	TRBD1	TRBV7-8	TRBJ2-7	CASSWGTGGFSSYEQYF	TGTGCCAGCAGCTGGGGGACAGGGGGTTTCAGCTCCTACGAGCAGTACTTC